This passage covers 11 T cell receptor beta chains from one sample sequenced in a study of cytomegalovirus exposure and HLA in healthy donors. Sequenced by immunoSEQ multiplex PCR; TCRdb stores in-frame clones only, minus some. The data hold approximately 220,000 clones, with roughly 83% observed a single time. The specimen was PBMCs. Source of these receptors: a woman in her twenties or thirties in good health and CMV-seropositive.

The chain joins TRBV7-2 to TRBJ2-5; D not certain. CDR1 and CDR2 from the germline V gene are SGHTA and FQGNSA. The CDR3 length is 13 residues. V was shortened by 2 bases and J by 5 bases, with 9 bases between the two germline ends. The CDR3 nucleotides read TGTGCCAGCAGCTTAATAAGTAGGGAGACCCAGTACTTC. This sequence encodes CASSLISRETQYF.

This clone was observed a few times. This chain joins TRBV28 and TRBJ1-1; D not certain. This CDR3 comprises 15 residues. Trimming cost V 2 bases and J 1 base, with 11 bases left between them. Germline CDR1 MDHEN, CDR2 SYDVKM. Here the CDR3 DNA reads TGTGCCAGCAGTTTAAGGAGGTTTAGGAACACTGAAGCTTTCTTT. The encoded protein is CASSLRRFRNTEAFF.

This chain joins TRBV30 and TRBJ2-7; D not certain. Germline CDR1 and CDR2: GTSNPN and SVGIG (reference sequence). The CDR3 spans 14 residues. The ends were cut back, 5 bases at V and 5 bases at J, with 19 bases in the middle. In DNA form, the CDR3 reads TGTGCCTGGTCCGGGTTGTCCAACTTCCACGAGCAGTACTTC. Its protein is CAWSGLSNFHEQYF.

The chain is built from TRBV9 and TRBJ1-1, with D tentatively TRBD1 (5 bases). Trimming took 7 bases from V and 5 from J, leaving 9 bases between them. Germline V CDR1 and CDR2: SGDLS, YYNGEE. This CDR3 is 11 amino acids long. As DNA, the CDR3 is TGTGCCAGCGGGGCGGGGACTGAAGCTTTCTTT. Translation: CASGAGTEAFF.

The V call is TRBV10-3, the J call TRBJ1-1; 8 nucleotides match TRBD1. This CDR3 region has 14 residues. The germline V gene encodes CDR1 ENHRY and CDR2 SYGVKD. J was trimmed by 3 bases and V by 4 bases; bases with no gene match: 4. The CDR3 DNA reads TGTGCCATCAGTGCCTTACAGGGGGACACTGAAGCTTTCTTT. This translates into CAISALQGDTEAFF.

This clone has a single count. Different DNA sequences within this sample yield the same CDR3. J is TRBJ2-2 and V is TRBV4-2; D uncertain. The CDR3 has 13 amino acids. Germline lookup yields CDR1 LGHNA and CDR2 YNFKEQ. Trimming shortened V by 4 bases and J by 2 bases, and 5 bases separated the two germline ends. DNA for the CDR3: TGTGCCAGCAGCCGCACCAACACCGGGGAGCTGTTTTTT. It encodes CASSRTNTGELFF.

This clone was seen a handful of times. CDR3 protein: CASSLSGGTEAFF. For the CDR3, the DNA is TGTGCCAGCAGCTTATCAGGGGGCACTGAAGCTTTCTTT. The genes are TRBV7-3 and TRBJ1-1; 7 positions match TRBD1. The length of the CDR3 is 13 residues. The V gene's germline CDR1 is SGHTA and CDR2 FQGTGA. The V segment lost 2 bases and the J segment 4 bases; nucleotides outside the gene matches: 1.

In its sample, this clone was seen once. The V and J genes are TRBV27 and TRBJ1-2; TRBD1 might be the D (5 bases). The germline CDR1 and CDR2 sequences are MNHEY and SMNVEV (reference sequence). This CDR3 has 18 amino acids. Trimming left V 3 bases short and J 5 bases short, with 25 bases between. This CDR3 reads CASSLNGEGTVRGYGYTF. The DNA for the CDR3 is TGTGCCAGCAGTTTGAATGGAGAGGGCACAGTTCGGGGGTATGGCTACACCTTC.

CDR3 amino acids: CASSQGYSNQPQHF. In DNA form, the CDR3 reads TGTGCCAGCAGTCAGGGTTATAGCAATCAGCCCCAGCATTTT. The genes are TRBV6-5 and TRBJ1-5, with a tentative D call TRBD1 (5 bases). The CDR3 is 14 amino acids. The V gene's germline CDR1 is MNHEY and CDR2 SVGAGI. V gave up 5 bases and J gave up 0 bases, with 8 bases separating them.

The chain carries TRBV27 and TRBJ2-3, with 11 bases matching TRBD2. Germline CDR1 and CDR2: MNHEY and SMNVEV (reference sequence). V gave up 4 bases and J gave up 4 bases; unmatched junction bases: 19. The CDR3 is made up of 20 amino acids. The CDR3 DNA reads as TGTGCCAGCAGTTCAACCGGGACTAGCGGTTCCCAATTCAAGGCAGATACGCAGTATTTT. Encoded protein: CASSSTGTSGSQFKADTQYF.

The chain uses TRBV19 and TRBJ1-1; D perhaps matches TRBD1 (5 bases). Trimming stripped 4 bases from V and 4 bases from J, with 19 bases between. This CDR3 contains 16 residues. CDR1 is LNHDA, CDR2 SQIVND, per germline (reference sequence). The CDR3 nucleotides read TGTGCCAGTAGTAAGAGGGAGGGTGCAGGGCGCACTGAAGCTTTCTTT. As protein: CASSKREGAGRTEAFF.